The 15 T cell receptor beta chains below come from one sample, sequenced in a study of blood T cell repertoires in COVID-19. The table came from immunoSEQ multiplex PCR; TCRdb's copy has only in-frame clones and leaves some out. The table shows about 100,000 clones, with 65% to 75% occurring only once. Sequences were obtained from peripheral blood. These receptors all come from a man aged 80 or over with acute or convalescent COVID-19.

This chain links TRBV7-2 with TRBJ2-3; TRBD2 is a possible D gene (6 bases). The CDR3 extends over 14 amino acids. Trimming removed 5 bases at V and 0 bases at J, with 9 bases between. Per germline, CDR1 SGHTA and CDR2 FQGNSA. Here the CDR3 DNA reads TGTGCCAGCAGCGGGGGGATTAGCACAGATACGCAGTATTTT. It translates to CASSGGISTDTQYF.

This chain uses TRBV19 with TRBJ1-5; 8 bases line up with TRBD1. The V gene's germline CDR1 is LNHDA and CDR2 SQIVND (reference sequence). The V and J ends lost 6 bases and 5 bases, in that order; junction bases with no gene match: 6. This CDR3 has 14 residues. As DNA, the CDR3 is TGTGCCAGTAGCGCCACAGGGGGGCATCAGCCCCAGCATTTT. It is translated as CASSATGGHQPQHF. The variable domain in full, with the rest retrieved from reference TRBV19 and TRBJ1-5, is DGGITQSPKYLFRKEGQNVTLSCEQNLNHDAMYWYRQDPGQGLRLIYYSQIVNDFQKGDIAEGYSVSREKKESFPLTVTSAQKNPTAFYLCASSATGGHQPQHFGDGTRLSIL.

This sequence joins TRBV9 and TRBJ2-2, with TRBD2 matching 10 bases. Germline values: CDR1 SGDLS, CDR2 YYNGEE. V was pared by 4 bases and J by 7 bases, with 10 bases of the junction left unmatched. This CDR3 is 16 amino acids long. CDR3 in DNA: TGTGCCAGCAGCCCGGGTTCGGGACTAGCGTACGGGGAGCTGTTTTTT. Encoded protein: CASSPGSGLAYGELFF.

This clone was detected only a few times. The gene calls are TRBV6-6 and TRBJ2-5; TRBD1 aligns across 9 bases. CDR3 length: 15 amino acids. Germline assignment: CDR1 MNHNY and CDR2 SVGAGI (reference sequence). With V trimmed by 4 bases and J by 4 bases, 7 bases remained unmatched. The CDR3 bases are TGTGCCAGCAGTTTTGAGACAGGGGGGAGAGAGACCCAGTACTTC. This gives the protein CASSFETGGRETQYF.

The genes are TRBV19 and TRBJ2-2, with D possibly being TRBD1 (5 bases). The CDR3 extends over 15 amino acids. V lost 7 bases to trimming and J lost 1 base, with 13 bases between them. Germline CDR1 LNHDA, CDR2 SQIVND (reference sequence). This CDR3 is CASNSAGLNTGELFF. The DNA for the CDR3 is TGTGCCAGTAATTCGGCAGGGTTGAACACCGGGGAGCTGTTTTTT. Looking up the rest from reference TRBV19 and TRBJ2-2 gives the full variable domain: DGGITQSPKYLFRKEGQNVTLSCEQNLNHDAMYWYRQDPGQGLRLIYYSQIVNDFQKGDIAEGYSVSREKKESFPLTVTSAQKNPTAFYLCASNSAGLNTGELFFGEGSRLTVL.

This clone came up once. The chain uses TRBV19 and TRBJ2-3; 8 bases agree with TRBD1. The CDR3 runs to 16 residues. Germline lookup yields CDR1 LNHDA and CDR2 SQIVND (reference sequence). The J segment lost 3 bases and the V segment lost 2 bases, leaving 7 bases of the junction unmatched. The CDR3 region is CASSITFGQGTDTQYF. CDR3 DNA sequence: TGTGCCAGTAGTATAACCTTCGGACAGGGAACAGATACGCAGTATTTT.

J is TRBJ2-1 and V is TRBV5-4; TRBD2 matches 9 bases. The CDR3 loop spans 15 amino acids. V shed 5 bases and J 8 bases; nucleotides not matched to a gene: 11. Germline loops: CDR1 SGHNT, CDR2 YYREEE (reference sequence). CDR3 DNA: TGTGCCAGCAGTTCCGGGACTAGCACCTTCGATGAGCAGTTCTTC. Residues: CASSSGTSTFDEQFF.

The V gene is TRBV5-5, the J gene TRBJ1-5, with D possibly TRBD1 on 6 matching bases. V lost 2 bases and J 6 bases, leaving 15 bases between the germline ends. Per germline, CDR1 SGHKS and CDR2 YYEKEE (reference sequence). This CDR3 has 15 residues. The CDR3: CASSLTGFWGQPQHF. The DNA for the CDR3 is TGTGCCAGCAGCTTAACAGGGTTTTGGGGTCAGCCCCAGCATTTT.

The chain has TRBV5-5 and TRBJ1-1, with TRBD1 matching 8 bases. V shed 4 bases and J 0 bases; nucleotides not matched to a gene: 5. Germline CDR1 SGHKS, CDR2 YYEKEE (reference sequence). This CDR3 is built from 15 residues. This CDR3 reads CASSLTGAMNTEAFF. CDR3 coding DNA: TGTGCCAGCAGCCTGACAGGGGCAATGAACACTGAAGCTTTCTTT.

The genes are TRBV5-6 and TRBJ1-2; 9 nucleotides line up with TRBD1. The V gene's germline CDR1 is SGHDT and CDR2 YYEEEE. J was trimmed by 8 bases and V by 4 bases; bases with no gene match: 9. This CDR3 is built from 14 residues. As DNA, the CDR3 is TGTGCCAGCAGCGCGGGACAGGGAATCTTAGGCTACACCTTC. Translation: CASSAGQGILGYTF.

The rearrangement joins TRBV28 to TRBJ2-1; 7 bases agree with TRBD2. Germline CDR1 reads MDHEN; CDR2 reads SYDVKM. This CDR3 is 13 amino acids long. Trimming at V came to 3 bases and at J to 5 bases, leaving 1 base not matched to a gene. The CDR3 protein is CASSLGGDNEQFF. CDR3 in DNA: TGTGCCAGCAGTTTGGGGGGGGACAATGAGCAGTTCTTC. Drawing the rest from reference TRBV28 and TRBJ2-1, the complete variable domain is DVKVTQSSRYLVKRTGEKVFLECVQDMDHENMFWYRQDPGLGLRLIYFSYDVKMKEKGDIPEGYSVSREKKERFSLILESASTNQTSMYLCASSLGGDNEQFFGPGTRLTVL.

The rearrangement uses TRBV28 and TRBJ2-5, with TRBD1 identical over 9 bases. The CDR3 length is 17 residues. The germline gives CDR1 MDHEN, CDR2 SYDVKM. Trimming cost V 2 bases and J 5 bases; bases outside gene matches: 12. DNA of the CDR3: TGTGCCAGCAGTTTAGTGGGGACAGGGAGACCTAAGGAGACCCAGTACTTC. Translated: CASSLVGTGRPKETQYF.

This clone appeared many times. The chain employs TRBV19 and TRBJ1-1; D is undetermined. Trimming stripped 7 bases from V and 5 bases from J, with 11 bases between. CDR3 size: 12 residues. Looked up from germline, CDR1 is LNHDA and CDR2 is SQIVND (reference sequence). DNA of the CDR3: TGTGCCAGTACGGTGGGAGAGACTGAAGCTTTCTTT. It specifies CASTVGETEAFF.

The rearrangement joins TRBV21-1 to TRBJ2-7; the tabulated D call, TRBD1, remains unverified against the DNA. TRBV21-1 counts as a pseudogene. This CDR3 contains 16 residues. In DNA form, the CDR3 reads TGTGCCAGCAGCAAAAGTATGGGACAGGGCCTCTACGAGCAGTACTTC. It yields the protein CASSKSMGQGLYEQYF.

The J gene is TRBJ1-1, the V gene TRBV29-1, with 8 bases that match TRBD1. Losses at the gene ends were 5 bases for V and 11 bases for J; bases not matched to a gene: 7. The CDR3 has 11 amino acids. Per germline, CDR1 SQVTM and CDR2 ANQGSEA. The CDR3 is CSVKQGAYAFF. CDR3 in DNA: TGCAGCGTTAAGCAGGGGGCGTACGCTTTCTTT.